This T cell receptor (beta chain) appears in the sequencing data of a study of lymphopenia after photon versus proton radiotherapy. Notes on this clone: Its specificity is unknown.

Here immunoSEQ multiplex PCR was the method, and the copy in TCRdb shows in-frame clones only, minus some. The sample has about 65,000 clones; around 87% are singletons. Study observations and caveats: Proton therapy kept repertoires fairly stable, unlike photons, which gained effector/memory cells. Authors raise, but do not show, better survival with proton therapy.

Material: peripheral blood, obtained from a patient treated with proton-based radiotherapy. The source of this sequence is an elderly man with esophageal cancer.

The CDR3 DNA is TGTGCCAGCAGTGATACAGGGATACCCTCTGGAAACACCATATATTTT. Encoded protein: CASSDTGIPSGNTIYF. This rearrangement joins TRBV7-9 to TRBJ1-3, with D possibly matching TRBD1 (6 bases). CDR1 is SEHNR, CDR2 FQNEAQ, per germline (reference sequence). The V and J ends lost 6 bases and 0 bases respectively, with 15 bases between them. This CDR3 is built from 16 residues.